This is a list of T cell receptor beta chains from one sample in a study of response to subunit inactivated influenza vaccine. In TCRdb, the RT-PCR reads were re-called with MiXCR into one record per CDR3 protein. The data contain some 640,000 distinct CDR3 sequences, around 13% of them singletons. The sample in question was PBMCs from blood, obtained 14 days before vaccination. These receptors all stem from a man aged 50-60 years who received an inactivated influenza vaccine. Both conserved end residues are trimmed from each CDR3.

v_call	j_call	cdr3_aa
TRBV12-3/TRBV12-4	TRBJ2-2	ASSFFDGGGELF
TRBV2	TRBJ2-5	ASSPLGQGTGEETQY
TRBV3-1	TRBJ2-2	ASSLWTGGTGELF
TRBV15	TRBJ2-7	ATSRDPGAEQY
TRBV10-2	TRBJ1-1	ASIDTSRGNTEAF
TRBV25-1	TRBJ2-1	ASSEYTEREPYNEQF
TRBV12-3/TRBV12-4	TRBJ1-5	ASSLKGVISQPQH
TRBV5-1	TRBJ1-6	ASRRTGDNSPLH
TRBV18	TRBJ2-5	ASSPRYQETQY
TRBV12-3/TRBV12-4	TRBJ2-7	ASSLPGQAIYEQY